One sample yielded the 24 T cell receptor beta chains listed below, sequenced in a study of T-cell reconstitution after alpha-beta-depleted transplantation in children. Preparation of the TCRbeta library was carried out with unique molecular identifiers. Using its own MiXCR run on the PCR reads, TCRdb lists one record per CDR3 protein. The table has around 300,000 distinct CDR3 sequences, around 9.1% seen once. Sequenced here: PBMCs, sampled before TCRalphabeta/CD19-depleted stem cell transplant. The receptors here all came from a boy younger than two with acute myeloid leukemia, due to receive a stem cell transplant.

Ten or more counts support this clonotype. The chain carries TRBV4-3 and TRBJ2-7; TRBD2 aligns across 11 bases. CDR3 length: 16 residues. The germline CDR1 and CDR2 sequences are LGHNA and YSLEER. The V segment lost 0 bases and the J segment 3 bases; nucleotides outside the gene matches: 4. CDR3 residues: CASSQDFTSGSYEQYF. The CDR3 DNA follows: TGCGCCAGCAGCCAAGATTTCACTAGCGGGAGCTACGAGCAGTACTTC.

This clonotype was seen many times. The rearrangement joins TRBV6-5 to TRBJ1-2; TRBD1 matches 8 bases. CDR1 and CDR2 (germline): MNHEY, SVGAGI. This CDR3 is built from 16 residues. The J segment lost 4 bases and the V segment lost 2 bases, leaving 9 bases of the junction unmatched. CDR3 region: CASSYTRQGTSYGYTF. The CDR3 coding sequence is TGTGCCAGCAGTTACACCCGACAGGGGACCTCCTATGGCTACACCTTC.

This clonotype was counted many times. The chain recombines TRBV11-2 with TRBJ2-5; 12 bases match TRBD1. The CDR3 has 16 amino acids. Trimming cost V 5 bases and J 3 bases; bases outside gene matches: 7. The germline V gene has CDR1 SGHAT and CDR2 FQNNGV. This chain's CDR3 is CASSPWDRGQEETQYF. In DNA, the CDR3 is TGTGCCAGCAGCCCATGGGACAGGGGGCAAGAAGAGACCCAGTACTTC.

There are many counts of this clonotype. CDR3 residues: CATSTWEGYEQYF. CDR3 in DNA: TGTGCCACCAGCACCTGGGAGGGGTACGAGCAGTACTTC. The gene calls are TRBV15 and TRBJ2-7, with 7 bases that match TRBD2. CDR3 length: 13 residues. V was pared by 4 bases and J by 4 bases, with 4 bases of the junction left unmatched. The germline gives CDR1 LNHNV, CDR2 YYDKDF (reference sequence). The whole variable domain, remainder taken from reference TRBV15 and TRBJ2-7, is DAMVIQNPRYQVTQFGKPVTLSCSQTLNHNVMYWYQQKSSQAPKLLFHYYDKDFNNEADTPDNFQSRRPNTSFCFLDIRSPGLGDTAMYLCATSTWEGYEQYFGPGTRLTVT.

This clonotype appeared many times. The gene calls are TRBV2 and TRBJ2-5, with D possibly being TRBD1 (6 bases). CDR3 length: 15 amino acids. V shed 9 bases and J shed 5 bases, with 22 bases lying between them. The germline V gene encodes CDR1 SNHLY and CDR2 FYNNEI. CDR3 coding DNA: TGTGCCAGGTCTTCGACAGGCCGGAGGAGGGAGACCCAGTACTTC. Translation: CARSSTGRRRETQYF.

On this clonotype itself: A read error may be the cause here, since a much bigger clone is one base away. This chain joins TRBV4-1 and TRBJ2-7; D unclear. From germline, CDR1 is MGHRA and CDR2 YSYEKL. This CDR3 is built from 13 residues. CDR3 coding DNA: TGCGCCAGCAGCCAAGGGACGGCTTACGAGCCGTACTTC. This codes for CASSQGTAYEPYF.

The V and J genes are TRBV5-1 and TRBJ2-3; 8 bases align to TRBD2. Germline assignment: CDR1 SGHRS and CDR2 YFSETQ. The J segment lost 4 bases and the V segment lost 2 bases, leaving 6 bases of the junction unmatched. The CDR3 runs 15 residues. As DNA, the CDR3 is TGCGCCAGCAGCTTTACGGGGGGGCCGGCAGATACGCAGTATTTT. This sequence encodes CASSFTGGPADTQYF.

Note on this clonotype: Mismatch with germline at one junction end may stem from a read error. The chain is built from TRBV2 and TRBJ2-1, with 9 bases that match TRBD1. Germline V gives CDR1 SNHLY, CDR2 FYNNEI. This CDR3 is 16 amino acids long. CDR3 in DNA: TGTGCCGGCAGTGTAGGGGGACAGGGTTACTACAATGAGCAGTTCTTC. This encodes CAGSVGGQGYYNEQFF. Filled out from reference TRBV2 and TRBJ2-1, the complete variable domain reads EPEVTQTPSHQVTQMGQEVILRCVPISNHLYFYWYRQILGQKVEFLVSFYNNEISEKSEIFDDQFSVERPDGSNFTLKIRSTKLEDSAMYFCAGSVGGQGYYNEQFFGPGTRLTVL.

There are many counts of this clonotype. The V and J genes are TRBV15 and TRBJ2-7, with 10 bases aligning to TRBD2. From germline, CDR1 is LNHNV and CDR2 YYDKDF (reference sequence). This CDR3 contains 14 residues. Trimming cost V 5 bases and J 3 bases; bases outside gene matches: 4. DNA for the CDR3: TGTGCCACCAGCGCAGGACTAGCGGACTACGAGCAGTACTTC. Translating it yields CATSAGLADYEQYF.

This clonotype has a count of ten or more. The chain recombines TRBV6-1 with TRBJ2-7, with 10 bases that match TRBD1. Looked up from germline, CDR1 is MNHNS and CDR2 is SASEGT. The CDR3 is 13 amino acids. The ends lost 11 bases at V and 5 bases at J; junction bases unmatched: 9. CDR3 in DNA: TGTGCCGTTACCGGGACAGGGGACCACGAGCAGTACTTC. It codes for CAVTGTGDHEQYF.

This clonotype was seen ten or more times. The chain joins TRBV19 to TRBJ2-7, with 7 nucleotides matching TRBD2. The trim removed 8 bases at V and 0 bases at J, leaving 10 bases unmatched. Germline assignment: CDR1 LNHDA and CDR2 SQIVND (reference sequence). The CDR3 is made up of 15 amino acids. The CDR3 region has the DNA TGTGCCAGTCGGGCTGGAGCGGGGAGCTCCTACGAGCAGTACTTC. Encoded protein: CASRAGAGSSYEQYF.

This chain's CDR3 is CAITDRATNEKLFF. The CDR3 bases are TGTGCCATCACGGACAGAGCAACTAATGAAAAACTGTTTTTT. The chain links TRBV2 to TRBJ1-4; tentative D call: TRBD1 (6 bases). The CDR3 has 14 amino acids. The germline V gene has CDR1 SNHLY and CDR2 FYNNEI. V lost 10 bases and J 0 bases, leaving 12 bases between the germline ends.

This clonotype was recorded at least ten times. This rearrangement joins TRBV6-5 to TRBJ2-6, with a possible D match to TRBD1 (5 bases). The CDR3 is 16 residues long. From germline, CDR1 is MNHEY and CDR2 SVGAGI. Trimming cost V 2 bases and J 1 base, with 9 bases left between them. The CDR3 here is CASSYPAGSGANVLTF. The CDR3 nucleotides read TGTGCCAGCAGTTACCCCGCAGGGTCTGGGGCCAACGTCCTGACTTTC.

This clonotype has a count of ten or more. This rearrangement joins TRBV5-1 to TRBJ2-7; possibly TRBD2 for D (6 bases). The CDR3 is 13 amino acids. Germline CDR1 reads SGHRS; CDR2 reads YFSETQ. Trimming took 1 base from V and 6 from J, leaving 11 bases between them. The CDR3 nucleotides read TGCGCCAGCAGCTTGTGGGGAGGTGTCGAGCAGTACTTC. This sequence encodes CASSLWGGVEQYF.

This clonotype turned up a few times. V usage is TRBV10-3 and J usage is TRBJ1-2; 7 bases agree with TRBD1. CDR1 ENHRY and CDR2 SYGVKD come from the germline V gene. V was clipped by 3 bases and J by 6 bases; unmatched bases: 10. This CDR3 is built from 15 residues. In DNA, the CDR3 is TGTGCCATCAGTGACGGACAGGATACGCCCCATGGCTACACCTTC. It yields the protein CAISDGQDTPHGYTF.

The chain combines TRBV7-8 with TRBJ2-6, with 8 bases fitting TRBD2. CDR1 SGHVS and CDR2 FQNEAQ come from the germline V gene. CDR3 length: 15 residues. V was pared by 4 bases and J by 4 bases, with 3 bases of the junction left unmatched. CDR3 bases: TGTGCCAGCAGCTCGAGCGGGGGAGGGGCCAACGTCCTGACTTTC. Protein: CASSSSGGGANVLTF.

This clonotype was detected ten times or more. This chain joins TRBV29-1 and TRBJ2-3; D perhaps matches TRBD1 (5 bases). The V and J ends lost 6 bases and 2 bases respectively, with 15 bases between them. This CDR3 has 14 amino acids. Germline values: CDR1 SQVTM, CDR2 ANQGSEA. CDR3: CSVGPRQFTDTQYF. CDR3 nucleotides: TGCAGCGTAGGTCCTCGACAGTTCACAGATACGCAGTATTTT.

The chain recombines TRBV11-2 with TRBJ2-1; 11 bases align to TRBD1. CDR1 SGHAT and CDR2 FQNNGV come from the germline V gene. The V and J ends lost 5 bases and 8 bases, in that order; junction bases with no gene match: 8. The length of the CDR3 is 15 residues. The CDR3: CASSARDRGEDEQFF. As DNA, the CDR3 is TGTGCCAGCAGCGCCCGGGACAGGGGGGAGGATGAGCAGTTCTTC.

At least ten counts were recorded for this clonotype. This chain links TRBV15 with TRBJ1-1; D perhaps matches TRBD1 (5 bases). The V end was cut by 0 bases, the J end by 5 bases, with 13 bases between. There are 15 residues in the CDR3. The germline V gene has CDR1 LNHNV and CDR2 YYDKDF (reference sequence). CDR3 sequence reads: CATSRDLGGRTEAFF. CDR3 in DNA: TGTGCCACCAGCAGAGACCTGGGGGGTCGGACTGAAGCTTTCTTT. Full variable domain (missing parts from reference TRBV15 and TRBJ1-1): DAMVIQNPRYQVTQFGKPVTLSCSQTLNHNVMYWYQQKSSQAPKLLFHYYDKDFNNEADTPDNFQSRRPNTSFCFLDIRSPGLGDTAMYLCATSRDLGGRTEAFFGQGTRLTVV.

This clonotype appeared many times. J is TRBJ2-1 and V is TRBV24-1, with 9 nucleotides matching TRBD1. CDR3 length equals 17 residues. The V gene end was trimmed by 3 bases and the J gene end by 10 bases; junction bases not matched to a gene: 15. The germline CDR1 and CDR2 sequences are KGHDR and SFDVKD. CDR3 residues: CATSDVAGTGRGREQFF. CDR3 coding DNA: TGTGCCACCAGTGATGTAGCCGGGACAGGGAGGGGTAGGGAGCAGTTCTTC.

V and J are TRBV28 and TRBJ2-7; the match to TRBD1 covers 8 bases. The junction had 7 bases not matched to a gene; V was cut back by 1 base and J by 2 bases. This CDR3 region has 16 residues. CDR1 and CDR2 (germline): MDHEN, SYDVKM. In DNA, the CDR3 is TGTGCCAGCAGTTTATTCCCGGACAGGGCCACCTACGAGCAGTACTTC. Encoded protein: CASSLFPDRATYEQYF.

This clonotype was counted many times. The V call is TRBV24-1, the J call TRBJ2-3; 9 bases match TRBD2. Germline CDR1 and CDR2: KGHDR and SFDVKD. The junction had 5 bases not matched to a gene; V was cut back by 4 bases and J by 4 bases. The CDR3 runs to 15 residues. CDR3 loop: CATSDSRLAADTQYF. The CDR3 DNA sequence: TGTGCCACCAGTGACTCTCGACTAGCGGCAGATACGCAGTATTTT.

This clonotype occurred many times. CDR3 protein: CASSSRGLQETQYF. CDR3 in DNA: TGTGCCAGCAGTTCACGAGGATTACAAGAGACCCAGTACTTC. This chain uses TRBV27 with TRBJ2-5; no reliable D call. Germline V gene sequence: CDR1 MNHEY, CDR2 SMNVEV (reference sequence). The CDR3 is 14 amino acids. V dropped 4 bases and J dropped 2 bases, with 11 bases sitting between them.

This clonotype was counted a few times. The rearrangement uses TRBV19 and TRBJ2-3; D call uncertain. The V end lost 3 bases, the J end lost 0 bases, and 7 bases lay between the germline ends. This CDR3 spans 14 amino acids. The germline V gene encodes CDR1 LNHDA and CDR2 SQIVND (reference sequence). This CDR3 reads CASSITESTDTQYF. CDR3 bases: TGTGCCAGTAGTATTACAGAAAGCACAGATACGCAGTATTTT.